The 10 T cell receptor beta chains given below trace back to one sample, sequenced in a study of T cell changes during pregnancy in multiple sclerosis. Only in-frame clones appear in the TCRdb table, and some are missing; sequencing was by immunoSEQ multiplex PCR. The repertoire holds tens of thousands of clones, with around 92% as singletons. Sequencing was performed on peripheral blood, taken in the third trimester of pregnancy. Source of these receptors: a female donor in good health, enrolled as a control in a pregnancy study.

The count of this clone is one. The J gene is TRBJ2-5, the V gene TRBV10-2; unclear D gene. The CDR3 has 12 residues. Between the trimmed V and J ends, which lost 6 bases and 5 bases, there was a span of 10 bases. Per the germline V gene, CDR1 is WSHSY and CDR2 is SAAADI. This CDR3 is CASSPSGETQYF. The CDR3 region has the DNA TGCGCCAGCAGCCCGTCCGGGGAGACCCAGTACTTC.

This sequence joins TRBV7-2 and TRBJ1-3; D is perhaps TRBD1 (5 bases). Trimming removed 2 bases at V and 5 bases at J, with 13 bases between. The CDR3 consists of 15 residues. CDR1 is SGHTA and CDR2 is FQGNSA in the germline V gene. The CDR3 sequence: CASSLSREGRNTIYF. The CDR3, as DNA: TGTGCCAGCAGCTTAAGTCGGGAGGGGCGAAACACCATATATTTT.

V usage is TRBV9 and J usage is TRBJ2-2, with D unresolved. CDR3 length: 13 residues. Germline V CDR1 and CDR2: SGDLS, YYNGEE. The V end lost 3 bases, the J end lost 4 bases, and 7 bases lay between the germline ends. The CDR3 sequence: CASSARPTGELFF. For the CDR3, the DNA is TGTGCCAGCAGCGCCCGTCCCACCGGGGAGCTGTTTTTT.

This clone was recorded only once. Other DNA sequences in this sample translate to the same CDR3. V and J are TRBV19 and TRBJ2-7; D is undetermined. V shed 5 bases and J shed 2 bases, with 13 bases lying between them. The CDR3 sequence is 14 residues long. The germline V gene has CDR1 LNHDA and CDR2 SQIVND (reference sequence). The CDR3 DNA sequence: TGTGCCAGTAGTGTATCGCGTACTACCTACGAGCAGTACTTC. It codes for CASSVSRTTYEQYF.

This clone showed up many times. J is TRBJ1-1 and V is TRBV6-6, with D perhaps matching TRBD1 (5 bases). V lost 8 bases and J 1 base, leaving 11 bases between the germline ends. Germline CDR1 MNHNY, CDR2 SVGAGI (reference sequence). The CDR3 has 13 amino acids. The CDR3 protein is CASQDGQNTEAFF. CDR3 nucleotide sequence: TGTGCCAGCCAGGATGGACAGAACACTGAAGCTTTCTTT.

The chain has TRBV27 and TRBJ2-7; 8 nucleotides agree with TRBD1. The CDR3 sequence is 14 residues long. The germline gives CDR1 MNHEY, CDR2 SMNVEV (reference sequence). Germline trimming cut 5 bases from V and 2 bases from J; bases unmatched to any gene: 5. For the CDR3, the DNA is TGTGCCAGCAGTGCAAGGACAGGGCCCTACGAGCAGTACTTC. Amino acids: CASSARTGPYEQYF.

This chain connects TRBV19 to TRBJ2-1, with 8 positions matching TRBD2. Germline V gene sequence: CDR1 LNHDA, CDR2 SQIVND (reference sequence). After removal of 7 bases from V and 8 bases from J, the junction contained 16 bases not matched to a gene. The CDR3 runs to 16 residues. The CDR3 protein is CASTPEVQRGSYEQFF. CDR3 nucleotides: TGTGCCAGTACCCCAGAGGTCCAGCGGGGGTCCTATGAGCAGTTCTTC.

In regard to this clone: A much larger clone differs from this one at a single base, so this may be a read error. The sample has other DNA sequences that encode this CDR3 too. The rearrangement links TRBV6-1 to TRBJ2-3, with 12 bases fitting TRBD2. The CDR3 contains 15 residues. CDR1 and CDR2 from the germline V gene are MNHNS and SASEGT. V was clipped by 2 bases and J by 4 bases; unmatched bases: 1. CDR3 amino acids: CASSELAGGPDTQYF. Here the CDR3 DNA reads TGTGCCAGCAGTGAACTAGCGGGGGGGCCAGATACGCAGTATTTT.

This rearrangement joins TRBV7-9 to TRBJ2-1, with 9 bases fitting TRBD2. This CDR3 is built from 16 residues. Germline V gives CDR1 SEHNR, CDR2 FQNEAQ (reference sequence). V shed 0 bases and J 6 bases; nucleotides not matched to a gene: 6. As DNA, the CDR3 is TGTGCCAGCAGCTTAGCTTCTGCGGGGGGGCCCAATGAGCAGTTCTTC. Its translation is CASSLASAGGPNEQFF.

The genes are TRBV21-1 and TRBJ2-7; whether TRBD2, the table's D call, matches the DNA was not checked. TRBV21-1 is a pseudogene segment. This CDR3 spans 15 amino acids. CDR3 nucleotide sequence: TGTGCCAGCAGCAACCCCCAGCGGGAAGGCTACGAGCAGTACTTC. Residues: CASSNPQREGYEQYF.